This T cell receptor (beta chain) appears in the sequencing data of a study of OX40 agonist ivuxolimab in advanced cancers. Study in general: An agonistic human IgG2 monoclonal antibody against OX40 (CD134) was given. Participants averaged about 60 years of age (range about 23 to 80) and were roughly 80% male. Findings and caveats of the study: On average, CD8+ T cells showed a greater number of expanded clones than CD4+.

Autoimmune disease history or systemic immunosuppression disqualified patients. J was trimmed by 0 bases and V by 1 base; bases with no gene match: 3. Germline V gives CDR1 MNHNS, CDR2 SASEGT. CDR3 size: 16 residues. As to this clone: No antigen is known for it.

The repertoire was sequenced with immunoSEQ multiplex PCR; TCRdb's copy has only in-frame clones and lacks some. The sample shows about 36,000 clones, less than 85% of them seen only once. This clonotype originated in an adult with an advanced solid tumor such as melanoma, head and neck, liver or kidney cancer. This rearrangement joins TRBV6-1 to TRBJ1-3; 7 nucleotides align to TRBD1. This specimen was CD4+ or CD8+ T cells sorted from blood, taken in a trial of the OX40 agonist ivuxolimab. The CDR3 bases are TGTGCCAGCAGTGAAGGGACAGGACGCTCTGGAAACACCATATATTTT. This translates into CASSEGTGRSGNTIYF.